These 29 T cell receptor beta chains were all obtained from the same sample, sequenced in a study of T cell repertoires in cytomegalovirus infection. The antigens of these receptors remain unknown. In TCRdb, the reads were re-called with MiXCR into one record per CDR3 protein. The repertoire holds some 900,000 distinct CDR3 sequences, with about 30% as singletons. The source material was cultured CD8+ T cells from PBMCs, sampled from culture after CMV antigen stimulation. These receptor sequences come from a human donor in good health (CMV status not recorded). Some clones in this sample may be carry-over from other donors' samples.

This clonotype was observed a few times. This chain joins TRBV12-3 or TRBV12-4 and TRBJ1-2, with 8 bases lining up with TRBD1. The J segment lost 8 bases and the V segment lost 6 bases, leaving 11 bases of the junction unmatched. CDR3 size: 14 residues. DNA for the CDR3: TGTGCCAGCAGCTTGACAGGGGACCTACTGGGCTACACCTTC. Protein: CASSLTGDLLGYTF.

This clonotype was picked up many times. The chain links TRBV7-6 to TRBJ2-2; a possible D gene is TRBD2 (6 bases). The germline gives CDR1 SGHVS, CDR2 FNYEAQ. The CDR3 sequence is 15 residues long. V was cut by 2 bases and J by 5 bases, with 12 bases left in between. The chain's CDR3 is CASSLTSLGTGELFF. The CDR3 DNA sequence: TGTGCCAGCAGCTTAACTAGCTTGGGGACCGGGGAGCTGTTTTTT.

In this sample, this clonotype turned up a few times. The V gene is TRBV15, the J gene TRBJ2-7, with 7 nucleotides matching TRBD2. The CDR3 has 12 residues. Germline V CDR1 and CDR2: LNHNV, YYDKDF (reference sequence). V shed 8 bases and J 5 bases; nucleotides not matched to a gene: 6. This CDR3 is CATSTGGHEQYV. The CDR3 nucleotides are TGTGCCACCTCTACGGGAGGCCACGAGCAGTACGTC.

As regards this clonotype: At one of its ends the junction is not consistent with the germline gene, which may arise from a read error. The rearrangement joins TRBV19 to TRBJ2-1; 9 nucleotides match TRBD2. The CDR3 spans 14 residues. Looked up from germline, CDR1 is LNHDA and CDR2 is SQIVND (reference sequence). The chain's CDR3 is CVSRRASGDLEQFF. CDR3 bases: TGTGTCAGTAGGCGGGCTAGCGGGGACCTTGAGCAGTTCTTC.

This clonotype was seen only a few times. The chain recombines TRBV6-2 or TRBV6-3 with TRBJ2-1; perhaps TRBD1 as D (5 bases). This CDR3 has 13 amino acids. Germline CDR1 and CDR2: MNHEY and SVGEGT. Deletions cut 5 bases from V and 4 bases from J, with 9 bases between. The CDR3 coding sequence is TGTGCCAGCAGTACGACAGTTTACAATGAGCAGTTCTTC. This sequence encodes CASSTTVYNEQFF.

Only a few counts were recorded for this clonotype. This rearrangement joins TRBV15 to TRBJ1-2, with D uncertain. V was shortened by 0 bases and J by 6 bases, with 14 bases between the two germline ends. The CDR3 contains 15 residues. Germline values: CDR1 LNHNV, CDR2 YYDKDF (reference sequence). In DNA form, the CDR3 reads TGTGCCACCAGCAGAGATGGCCCACGAGAAGATGGCTACACCTTC. Residues: CATSRDGPREDGYTF.

The chain is built from TRBV5-6 and TRBJ1-2, with a weak D call TRBD1 (6 bases). This CDR3 has 14 residues. Germline V gives CDR1 SGHDT, CDR2 YYEEEE. With 5 bases removed from V and 6 bases from J, the gap between germline ends came to 17 bases. This CDR3 is CASRERQEIDGYTF. CDR3 coding DNA: TGTGCCAGCAGGGAGCGACAGGAGATAGATGGCTACACCTTC.

This chain joins TRBV19 and TRBJ1-1, with D hard to call. The CDR3 is 16 residues long. Germline loops: CDR1 LNHDA, CDR2 SQIVND (reference sequence). The V gene lost 2 bases and the J gene lost 2 bases, with 15 bases spanning the gap. The CDR3 DNA is TGTGCCAGTAGTATAAGATGGGTTTATACTAACACTGAAGCTTTCTTT. Translation gives CASSIRWVYTNTEAFF.

This chain connects TRBV19 to TRBJ1-6, with TRBD1 identical over 9 bases. V shed 6 bases and J 9 bases; nucleotides not matched to a gene: 6. The CDR3 runs 14 residues. Germline CDR1 LNHDA, CDR2 SQIVND (reference sequence). The CDR3, as DNA: TGTGCCAGTAGGACCGGACAGGGGTTTTCACCCCTCCACTTT. This gives the protein CASRTGQGFSPLHF.

The chain joins TRBV28 to TRBJ2-7; D perhaps matches TRBD1 (6 bases). CDR3 length equals 15 residues. CDR1 and CDR2 (germline): MDHEN, SYDVKM. V shed 9 bases and J shed 6 bases, with 24 bases lying between them. The CDR3 DNA reads TGTGCCAGGGGTACAGGGCAGCTAATTGTAGGCGAGCAGTACGTC. Translation gives CARGTGQLIVGEQYV.

This clonotype was seen a handful of times. The V gene is TRBV5-4, the J gene TRBJ2-1; TRBD1 is a possible D gene (6 bases). V was cut by 1 base and J by 8 bases, with 13 bases left in between. There are 14 residues in the CDR3. Per germline, CDR1 SGHNT and CDR2 YYREEE (reference sequence). The CDR3 region has the DNA TGTGCCAGCAGCTTGACTCAGGGGAGCGATGAGCAGTTCTTC. Encoded protein: CASSLTQGSDEQFF.

The genes are TRBV27 and TRBJ2-7; TRBD1 aligns across 7 bases. The germline V gene encodes CDR1 MNHEY and CDR2 SMNVEV (reference sequence). CDR3 size: 13 residues. The V and J ends lost 1 base and 13 bases, in that order; junction bases with no gene match: 10. CDR3 DNA: TGTGCCAGCAGTTTATATGCAGGGGGACCTTTCTACGTC. It is translated as CASSLYAGGPFYV.

The rearrangement joins TRBV27 to TRBJ1-5, with D uncertain. Per the germline V gene, CDR1 is MNHEY and CDR2 is SMNVEV (reference sequence). The V end lost 7 bases, the J end lost 6 bases, and 13 bases lay between the germline ends. The CDR3 runs 13 residues. CDR3 protein: CASTSGVSQPQHF. In nucleotides, the CDR3 is TGTGCCAGCACGAGCGGGGTTTCTCAGCCCCAGCATTTT.

This clonotype showed up many times. The V call is TRBV12-3 or TRBV12-4, the J call TRBJ2-1; TRBD2 agrees at 14 bases. V lost 6 bases, J lost 4 bases, and 5 bases stayed unmatched. The CDR3 spans 16 residues. CDR3 sequence: CASSGLAGGYYNEQFF. DNA of the CDR3: TGTGCCAGCAGCGGACTAGCGGGGGGCTATTACAATGAGCAGTTCTTC.

The chain uses TRBV6-1 and TRBJ2-7, with D possibly matching TRBD1 (7 bases). V was clipped by 7 bases and J by 5 bases, with 18 bases between them. CDR3 length: 14 residues. CDR1 and CDR2 from the germline V gene are MNHNS and SASEGT. CDR3 loop: CASTGVTGMDEQYF. The CDR3 DNA sequence: TGTGCCAGCACGGGGGTGACAGGGATGGACGAGCAGTACTTC.

In this sample, this clonotype turned up a few times. The V and J genes are TRBV6-1 and TRBJ1-5; a weak D match, TRBD1 (5 bases). The germline V gene encodes CDR1 MNHNS and CDR2 SASEGT. The V end was cut by 2 bases, the J end by 0 bases, with 20 bases between. The CDR3 covers 19 residues. As DNA, the CDR3 is TGTGCCAGCAGTGAACCTCTACTTTCGACAGCACATAGCAATCAGCCCCAGCATTTT. Amino acids: CASSEPLLSTAHSNQPQHF.

This chain links TRBV4-3 with TRBJ1-6; D is unclear. This CDR3 contains 16 residues. Germline-derived CDR1 and CDR2 are LGHNA and YSLEER. The V and J ends lost 3 bases and 1 base respectively, with 10 bases between them. The CDR3 protein is CASSHSQRSYNSPLHF. The CDR3 DNA follows: TGCGCCAGCAGCCACAGTCAAAGGTCCTATAATTCACCCCTCCACTTT.

This clonotype occurred a few times. The chain couples TRBV6-1 to TRBJ1-5, with D maybe TRBD1 (5 bases). Germline V gives CDR1 MNHNS, CDR2 SASEGT. Trimming took 3 bases from V and 0 from J, leaving 9 bases between them. This CDR3 is 15 amino acids long. Written as DNA, the CDR3 is TGTGCCAGCAGTGAGGGACGGACTAGCAATCAGCCCCAGCATTTT. Protein product: CASSEGRTSNQPQHF.

CDR3 region: CASSLNSGGAVGTDTQYF. CDR3 bases: TGTGCCAGCAGCTTGAATAGCGGGGGGGCCGTGGGCACAGATACGCAGTATTTT. The chain has TRBV7-6 and TRBJ2-3, with 11 bases lining up with TRBD2. The CDR3 spans 18 residues. Germline V gene lookup returns CDR1 SGHVS and CDR2 FNYEAQ. The V gene end was trimmed by 3 bases and the J gene end by 1 base; junction bases not matched to a gene: 9.

This clonotype was observed a handful of times. The chain combines TRBV7-8 with TRBJ2-3, with 11 bases fitting TRBD2. Per germline, CDR1 SGHVS and CDR2 FQNEAQ. J gave up 2 bases and V 5 bases, and 6 bases lay outside the gene matches. The CDR3 runs to 16 residues. The chain's CDR3 is CASSPTSGDHTDTQYF. The DNA of the CDR3 is TGTGCCAGCAGCCCGACTAGCGGGGACCACACAGATACGCAGTATTTT.

This clonotype was counted only a few times. The chain is built from TRBV25-1 and TRBJ1-1; the D gene is possibly TRBD1 (5 bases). In germline, CDR1 is MGHDK, CDR2 SYGVNS. Trimming removed 5 bases from V and 1 base from J, with 11 bases in between. CDR3 size: 14 residues. The CDR3 DNA sequence: TGTGCCAGCAGTTGGGGGATAGGGAACACTGAAGCTTTCTTT. It codes for CASSWGIGNTEAFF.

This clonotype was picked up many times. The chain couples TRBV7-9 to TRBJ1-2; perhaps TRBD1 as D (6 bases). The germline gives CDR1 SEHNR, CDR2 FQNEAQ (reference sequence). V lost 4 bases and J 8 bases, leaving 17 bases between the germline ends. CDR3 length: 14 residues. CDR3 protein: CASSSGGGAKGYTF. CDR3 coding DNA: TGTGCCAGCAGCTCTGGCGGGGGGGCGAAAGGCTACACCTTC.

This clonotype was seen more than once but under ten times. J is TRBJ1-2 and V is TRBV19; D might be TRBD1 (6 bases). CDR3 length: 14 amino acids. V lost 7 bases to trimming and J lost 4 bases, with 16 bases between them. The germline V gene has CDR1 LNHDA and CDR2 SQIVND (reference sequence). The CDR3 here is CASNSRQGIYGYTF. The DNA for the CDR3 is TGTGCCAGTAATTCGCGGCAGGGGATCTATGGCTACACCTTC.

The chain carries TRBV10-3 and TRBJ2-7; tentative D call: TRBD2 (6 bases). Deletions cut 10 bases from V and 7 bases from J, with 14 bases between. Germline-derived CDR1 and CDR2 are ENHRY and SYGVKD. The CDR3 totals 11 residues. CDR3 region: CATGPGGEQYF. The CDR3, as DNA: TGTGCCACTGGCCCCGGGGGTGAGCAGTACTTC.

CDR3 residues: CASSSPGLVTDTQYF. CDR3 nucleotide sequence: TGTGCCAGCAGTTCTCCGGGACTAGTTACAGATACGCAGTATTTT. The chain recombines TRBV5-4 with TRBJ2-3; 8 nucleotides match TRBD2. Trimming cost V 5 bases and J 3 bases; bases outside gene matches: 8. Germline V gives CDR1 SGHNT, CDR2 YYREEE (reference sequence). The CDR3 has 15 amino acids.

The gene calls are TRBV11-2 and TRBJ2-7; 11 nucleotides align to TRBD1. The junction had 5 bases not matched to a gene; V was cut back by 5 bases and J by 2 bases. The germline V gene has CDR1 SGHAT and CDR2 FQNNGV. CDR3 size: 15 residues. The CDR3 DNA reads TGTGCCAGCAGCAACCGGGACAGGGGGGCCTACGAGCAGTACGTC. Translated, it gives CASSNRDRGAYEQYV.

The chain recombines TRBV6-2 or TRBV6-3 with TRBJ2-2; no clear D. Germline V lookup: CDR1 MNHEY, CDR2 SVGEGT. The CDR3 totals 11 residues. V was shortened by 6 bases and J by 8 bases, with 7 bases between the two germline ends. CDR3 bases: TGTGCCAGCAGCCCCCTTGGGGAGCTGTTTTTT. Translated, it gives CASSPLGELFF.

This clonotype was seen just once. V usage is TRBV29-1 and J usage is TRBJ1-2; D call uncertain. The germline V and J ends were trimmed by 3 bases and 4 bases, with 9 bases remaining between them. The CDR3 loop spans 12 amino acids. Germline V gene lookup returns CDR1 SQVTM and CDR2 ANQGSEA. CDR3 in amino acids: CSVDVGIYGYTF. CDR3 sequence (DNA): TGCAGCGTTGATGTCGGAATCTATGGCTACACCTTC.

This clonotype was picked up many times. V usage is TRBV7-6 and J usage is TRBJ2-1, with D possibly being TRBD1 or TRBD2 (6 bases each). The V end lost 5 bases, the J end lost 4 bases, and 15 bases lay between the germline ends. Germline values: CDR1 SGHVS, CDR2 FNYEAQ. The CDR3 runs to 15 residues. CDR3 protein: CASSPPGAEYNEQFF. The CDR3 DNA reads TGTGCCAGCAGCCCCCCGGGGGCCGAATACAATGAGCAGTTCTTC.